This T cell receptor beta chain stems from a study of T cell repertoires in cytomegalovirus infection. Study at large: TCR beta signatures that were public indicated CMV infection and matching HLA type.

J gave up 7 bases and V 5 bases, and 6 bases lay outside the gene matches. The germline CDR1 and CDR2 sequences are DFQATT and SNEGSKA (reference sequence). This CDR3 is built from 13 residues. Points on this clonotype: Its antigen is as yet unknown.

Study findings and constraints: Clonotypes of TCR beta that were HLA-C-restricted and CMV-specific dominated the ex vivo response. Identification of carriers of CMV plus the relevant HLA was achieved through cumulative public TCR beta family frequency.

MiXCR was run by TCRdb on the reads, yielding one entry per CDR3 protein. Of some 440,000 distinct CDR3 sequences in the sample, under 40% were seen once. The chain has TRBV20-1 and TRBJ2-1, with 9 bases aligning to TRBD2. This sequence originates from a human donor in good health (CMV status not recorded). Some clones in this sample may be carry-over from other donors' samples. Sequenced: PBMCs. As DNA, the CDR3 is TGCAGTGCTCGGCGGGGGGGCGGTAATGAGCAGTTCTTC. This sequence encodes CSARRGGGNEQFF.